This T cell receptor beta chain stems from a study of blood T cell repertoires in COVID-19. Looking at the study overall: Material from acute and convalescent COVID-19 was sourced from the United States, Italy and Spain.

V gave up 0 bases and J gave up 0 bases, with 5 bases separating them. Germline CDR1 reads SGHDN; CDR2 reads FVKESK. The CDR3 contains 15 residues. Assay: immunoSEQ multiplex PCR; the TCRdb copy retains only in-frame clones and omits some. The sample contains roughly 200,000 clones, about 88% of which appear only once. This TCR derives from a woman in her twenties or thirties who had recovered from COVID-19. The material sequenced was PBMCs or T cells enriched from blood (not recorded which). The J gene is TRBJ2-2, the V gene TRBV14; no clear D. CDR3 bases: TGTGCCAGCAGCCAAGATTATACGAACACCGGGGAGCTGTTTTTT. Its translation: CASSQDYTNTGELFF.